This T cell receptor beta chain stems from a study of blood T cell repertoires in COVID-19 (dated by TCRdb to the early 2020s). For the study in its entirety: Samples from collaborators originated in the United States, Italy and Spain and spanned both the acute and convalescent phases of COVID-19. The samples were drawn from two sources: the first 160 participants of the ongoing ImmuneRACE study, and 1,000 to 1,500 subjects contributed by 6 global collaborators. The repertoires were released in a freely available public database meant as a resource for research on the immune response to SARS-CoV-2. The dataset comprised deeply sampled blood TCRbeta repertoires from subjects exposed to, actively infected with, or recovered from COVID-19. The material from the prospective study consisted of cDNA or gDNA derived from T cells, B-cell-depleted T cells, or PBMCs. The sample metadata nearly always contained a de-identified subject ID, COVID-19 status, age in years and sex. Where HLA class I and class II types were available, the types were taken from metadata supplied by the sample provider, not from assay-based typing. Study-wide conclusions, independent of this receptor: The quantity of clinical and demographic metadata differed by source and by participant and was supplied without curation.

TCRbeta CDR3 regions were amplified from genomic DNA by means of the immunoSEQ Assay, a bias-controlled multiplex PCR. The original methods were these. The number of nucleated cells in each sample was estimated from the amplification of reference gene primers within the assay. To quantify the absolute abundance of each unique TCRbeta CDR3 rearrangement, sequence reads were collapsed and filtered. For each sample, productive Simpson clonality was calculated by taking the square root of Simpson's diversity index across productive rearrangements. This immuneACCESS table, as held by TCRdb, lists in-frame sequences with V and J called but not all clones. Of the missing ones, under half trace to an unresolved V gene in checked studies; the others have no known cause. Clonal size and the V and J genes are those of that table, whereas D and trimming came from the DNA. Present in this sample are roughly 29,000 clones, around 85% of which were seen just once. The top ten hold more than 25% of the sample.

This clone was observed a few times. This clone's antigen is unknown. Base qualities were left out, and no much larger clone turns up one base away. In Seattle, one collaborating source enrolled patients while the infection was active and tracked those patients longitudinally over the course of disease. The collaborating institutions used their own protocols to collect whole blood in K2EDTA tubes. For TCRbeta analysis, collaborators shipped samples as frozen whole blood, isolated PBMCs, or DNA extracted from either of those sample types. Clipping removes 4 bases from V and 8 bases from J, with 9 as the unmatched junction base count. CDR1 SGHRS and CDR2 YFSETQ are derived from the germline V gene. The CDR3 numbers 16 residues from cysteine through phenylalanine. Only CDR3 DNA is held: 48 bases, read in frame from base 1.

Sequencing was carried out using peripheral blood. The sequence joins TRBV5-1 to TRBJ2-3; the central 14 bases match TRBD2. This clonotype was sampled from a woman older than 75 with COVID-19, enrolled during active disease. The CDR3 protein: CASSPRTSGGLVTQYF. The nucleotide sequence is TGCGCCAGCAGCCCAAGGACTAGCGGGGGGCTCGTTACGCAGTATTTT.